This T cell receptor (beta chain) was sequenced during a study of molecular identifiers for immune sequencing clone quantification. Bulk TCR library preparation followed previously described methods with listed TCR primers. Each CDR3 protein is one row after TCRdb ran MiXCR on the PCR reads. The sample yields roughly 100,000 distinct CDR3 sequences, about 35% seen once. In its sample, this clonotype was seen many times. The antigen is not known. Broader study findings: Clones that had above 20 RNA copies took up over 99% of effector molecules but under 1% in naive cells.

The V end lost 3 bases, the J end lost 1 base, and 13 bases lay between the germline ends. Germline V gene sequence: CDR1 MDHEN, CDR2 SYDVKM. The CDR3 runs to 17 residues. A CD8+CD4-CCR7+CD45RA+ gate was used to sort naive CD8 T cells. V is TRBV28 and J is TRBJ2-6, with D perhaps matching TRBD1 (7 bases). Sample: naive CD8+ T cells from blood, with Jurkat cell RNA spiked in. Described subset: FACS-sorted CD8+CD4-CCR7+CD45RA+ naive T cells. The source of this sequence is a human donor in good health. Some libraries in this study had Jurkat cell RNA spiked in. The CDR3 region has the DNA TGTGCCAGCAGTTTGGTTCAGGGGGGATCTGGGGCCAACGTCCTGACTTTC. Encoded protein: CASSLVQGGSGANVLTF.